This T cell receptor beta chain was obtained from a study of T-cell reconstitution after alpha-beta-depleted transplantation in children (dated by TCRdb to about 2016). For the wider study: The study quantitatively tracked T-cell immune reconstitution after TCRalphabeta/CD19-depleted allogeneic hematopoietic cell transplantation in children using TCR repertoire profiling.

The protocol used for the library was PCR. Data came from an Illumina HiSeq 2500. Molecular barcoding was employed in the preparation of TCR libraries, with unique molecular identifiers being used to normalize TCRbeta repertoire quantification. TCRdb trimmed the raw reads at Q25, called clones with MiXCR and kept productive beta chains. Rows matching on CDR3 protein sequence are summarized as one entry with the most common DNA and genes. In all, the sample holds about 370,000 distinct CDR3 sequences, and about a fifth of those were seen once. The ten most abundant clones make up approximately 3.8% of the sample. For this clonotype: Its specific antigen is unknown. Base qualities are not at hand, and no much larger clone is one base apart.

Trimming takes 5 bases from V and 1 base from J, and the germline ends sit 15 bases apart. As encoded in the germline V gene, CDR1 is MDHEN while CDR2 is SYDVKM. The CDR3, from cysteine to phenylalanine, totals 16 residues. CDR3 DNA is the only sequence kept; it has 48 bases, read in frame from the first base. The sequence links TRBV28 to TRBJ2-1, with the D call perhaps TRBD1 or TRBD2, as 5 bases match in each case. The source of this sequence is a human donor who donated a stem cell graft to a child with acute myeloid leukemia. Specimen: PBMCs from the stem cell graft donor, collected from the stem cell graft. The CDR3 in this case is CASSTPWGSSYNEQFF. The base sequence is TGTGCCAGCAGTACGCCCTGGGGGAGTTCCTACAATGAGCAGTTCTTC.